This T cell receptor beta chain was recorded in a study of T cell repertoires in cytomegalovirus infection. At the level of the study: Researchers turned to recently identified HLA-C-restricted CMV epitopes as well as well-studied HLA-B-restricted ones. Matching HLA type, along with CMV infection, was indicated by public TCR beta signatures.

TCRdb reprocessed the reads via MiXCR and lists one record per CDR3 protein. The table includes hundreds of thousands of distinct CDR3 sequences, around a third detected once. Turning to this clonotype: Its target is unknown.

In germline, CDR1 is LGHNT, CDR2 FRNRAP. Trimming took off 7 bases at V and 5 bases at J, with 20 bases between the two ends. The CDR3 loop spans 15 amino acids. Overall study results and limits: Accumulated public TCR beta family frequency recognized individuals carrying CMV together with the relevant HLA. Within the response measured ex vivo, HLA-C-restricted CMV-specific TCR beta clonotypes were dominant.

The TCR was taken from a human donor in good health (CMV status not recorded). Some clones in this sample may be carry-over from other donors' samples. The rearrangement uses TRBV12-5 and TRBJ2-5; a weak D match, TRBD2 (5 bases). The sample consisted of cultured PBMCs, taken from culture after CMV antigen stimulation. CDR3 coding DNA: TGTGCTAGTGCCCTTTGGTCCGGGAATCGGGAGACCCAGTACTTC. Its protein is CASALWSGNRETQYF.